The entry that follows covers one T cell receptor (beta chain) sequence. Its cognate antigen is unknown. The source of the sample is a study of shared clonotypes between healthy human individuals. Findings and caveats of the study: Generally, naive subsets came out with larger estimated richness than memory subsets.

After removal of 2 bases from V and 4 bases from J, the junction contained 8 bases not matched to a gene. CDR1 and CDR2 from the germline V gene are SGDLS and YYNGEE. The CDR3 spans 16 residues. Each sample came from a Caucasian adult donor living in Nashville, Tennessee. Assay: immunoSEQ multiplex PCR; the TCRdb copy retains only in-frame clones and omits some. The table includes around 690,000 clones, less than 95% detected once. Sequenced input: memory CD8+ T cells from PBMCs. Subset described: CD45RO+ cells pooled with CCR7-negative TemRA cells. This sequence joins TRBV9 and TRBJ2-3, with TRBD2 identical over 9 bases. This sequence originates from a man in his late teens or twenties in good health. Some clones in this sample may be carry-over from other donors' samples. For the CDR3, the DNA is TGTGCCAGCAGCGTCTTAGCGGGAGAAGGCGCAGATACGCAGTATTTT. It encodes CASSVLAGEGADTQYF.